This T cell receptor (beta chain) was documented in a study of beta chain features in type 1 diabetes. General study points: For Type 1 diabetes patients, all four CD4+ subsets carried TCRB CDR3s that were moderately but significantly shorter.

TCRB transcripts that were expressed got sequenced, as all of the isolated RNA had been reverse transcribed. Sequencing used immunoSEQ multiplex PCR; TCRdb keeps in-frame clones, though not all of them. The table shows some 900,000 clones, with 17% occurring only once. In regard to this clone: No antigen is known for it.

This TCR derives from a woman in her late teens or twenties in good health. Sequencing was done on a sample of naive CD4+ T cells from blood.

This chain's CDR3 is CASSFDTDTQYF. The CDR3, as DNA: TGTGCCAGCAGCTTCGACACAGATACGCAGTATTTT. The rearrangement links TRBV11-2 to TRBJ2-3; D unclear. Trimming pared 3 bases from V and 2 bases from J, leaving 3 bases between. The CDR3 is 12 residues long. CDR1 is SGHAT, CDR2 FQNNGV, per germline.